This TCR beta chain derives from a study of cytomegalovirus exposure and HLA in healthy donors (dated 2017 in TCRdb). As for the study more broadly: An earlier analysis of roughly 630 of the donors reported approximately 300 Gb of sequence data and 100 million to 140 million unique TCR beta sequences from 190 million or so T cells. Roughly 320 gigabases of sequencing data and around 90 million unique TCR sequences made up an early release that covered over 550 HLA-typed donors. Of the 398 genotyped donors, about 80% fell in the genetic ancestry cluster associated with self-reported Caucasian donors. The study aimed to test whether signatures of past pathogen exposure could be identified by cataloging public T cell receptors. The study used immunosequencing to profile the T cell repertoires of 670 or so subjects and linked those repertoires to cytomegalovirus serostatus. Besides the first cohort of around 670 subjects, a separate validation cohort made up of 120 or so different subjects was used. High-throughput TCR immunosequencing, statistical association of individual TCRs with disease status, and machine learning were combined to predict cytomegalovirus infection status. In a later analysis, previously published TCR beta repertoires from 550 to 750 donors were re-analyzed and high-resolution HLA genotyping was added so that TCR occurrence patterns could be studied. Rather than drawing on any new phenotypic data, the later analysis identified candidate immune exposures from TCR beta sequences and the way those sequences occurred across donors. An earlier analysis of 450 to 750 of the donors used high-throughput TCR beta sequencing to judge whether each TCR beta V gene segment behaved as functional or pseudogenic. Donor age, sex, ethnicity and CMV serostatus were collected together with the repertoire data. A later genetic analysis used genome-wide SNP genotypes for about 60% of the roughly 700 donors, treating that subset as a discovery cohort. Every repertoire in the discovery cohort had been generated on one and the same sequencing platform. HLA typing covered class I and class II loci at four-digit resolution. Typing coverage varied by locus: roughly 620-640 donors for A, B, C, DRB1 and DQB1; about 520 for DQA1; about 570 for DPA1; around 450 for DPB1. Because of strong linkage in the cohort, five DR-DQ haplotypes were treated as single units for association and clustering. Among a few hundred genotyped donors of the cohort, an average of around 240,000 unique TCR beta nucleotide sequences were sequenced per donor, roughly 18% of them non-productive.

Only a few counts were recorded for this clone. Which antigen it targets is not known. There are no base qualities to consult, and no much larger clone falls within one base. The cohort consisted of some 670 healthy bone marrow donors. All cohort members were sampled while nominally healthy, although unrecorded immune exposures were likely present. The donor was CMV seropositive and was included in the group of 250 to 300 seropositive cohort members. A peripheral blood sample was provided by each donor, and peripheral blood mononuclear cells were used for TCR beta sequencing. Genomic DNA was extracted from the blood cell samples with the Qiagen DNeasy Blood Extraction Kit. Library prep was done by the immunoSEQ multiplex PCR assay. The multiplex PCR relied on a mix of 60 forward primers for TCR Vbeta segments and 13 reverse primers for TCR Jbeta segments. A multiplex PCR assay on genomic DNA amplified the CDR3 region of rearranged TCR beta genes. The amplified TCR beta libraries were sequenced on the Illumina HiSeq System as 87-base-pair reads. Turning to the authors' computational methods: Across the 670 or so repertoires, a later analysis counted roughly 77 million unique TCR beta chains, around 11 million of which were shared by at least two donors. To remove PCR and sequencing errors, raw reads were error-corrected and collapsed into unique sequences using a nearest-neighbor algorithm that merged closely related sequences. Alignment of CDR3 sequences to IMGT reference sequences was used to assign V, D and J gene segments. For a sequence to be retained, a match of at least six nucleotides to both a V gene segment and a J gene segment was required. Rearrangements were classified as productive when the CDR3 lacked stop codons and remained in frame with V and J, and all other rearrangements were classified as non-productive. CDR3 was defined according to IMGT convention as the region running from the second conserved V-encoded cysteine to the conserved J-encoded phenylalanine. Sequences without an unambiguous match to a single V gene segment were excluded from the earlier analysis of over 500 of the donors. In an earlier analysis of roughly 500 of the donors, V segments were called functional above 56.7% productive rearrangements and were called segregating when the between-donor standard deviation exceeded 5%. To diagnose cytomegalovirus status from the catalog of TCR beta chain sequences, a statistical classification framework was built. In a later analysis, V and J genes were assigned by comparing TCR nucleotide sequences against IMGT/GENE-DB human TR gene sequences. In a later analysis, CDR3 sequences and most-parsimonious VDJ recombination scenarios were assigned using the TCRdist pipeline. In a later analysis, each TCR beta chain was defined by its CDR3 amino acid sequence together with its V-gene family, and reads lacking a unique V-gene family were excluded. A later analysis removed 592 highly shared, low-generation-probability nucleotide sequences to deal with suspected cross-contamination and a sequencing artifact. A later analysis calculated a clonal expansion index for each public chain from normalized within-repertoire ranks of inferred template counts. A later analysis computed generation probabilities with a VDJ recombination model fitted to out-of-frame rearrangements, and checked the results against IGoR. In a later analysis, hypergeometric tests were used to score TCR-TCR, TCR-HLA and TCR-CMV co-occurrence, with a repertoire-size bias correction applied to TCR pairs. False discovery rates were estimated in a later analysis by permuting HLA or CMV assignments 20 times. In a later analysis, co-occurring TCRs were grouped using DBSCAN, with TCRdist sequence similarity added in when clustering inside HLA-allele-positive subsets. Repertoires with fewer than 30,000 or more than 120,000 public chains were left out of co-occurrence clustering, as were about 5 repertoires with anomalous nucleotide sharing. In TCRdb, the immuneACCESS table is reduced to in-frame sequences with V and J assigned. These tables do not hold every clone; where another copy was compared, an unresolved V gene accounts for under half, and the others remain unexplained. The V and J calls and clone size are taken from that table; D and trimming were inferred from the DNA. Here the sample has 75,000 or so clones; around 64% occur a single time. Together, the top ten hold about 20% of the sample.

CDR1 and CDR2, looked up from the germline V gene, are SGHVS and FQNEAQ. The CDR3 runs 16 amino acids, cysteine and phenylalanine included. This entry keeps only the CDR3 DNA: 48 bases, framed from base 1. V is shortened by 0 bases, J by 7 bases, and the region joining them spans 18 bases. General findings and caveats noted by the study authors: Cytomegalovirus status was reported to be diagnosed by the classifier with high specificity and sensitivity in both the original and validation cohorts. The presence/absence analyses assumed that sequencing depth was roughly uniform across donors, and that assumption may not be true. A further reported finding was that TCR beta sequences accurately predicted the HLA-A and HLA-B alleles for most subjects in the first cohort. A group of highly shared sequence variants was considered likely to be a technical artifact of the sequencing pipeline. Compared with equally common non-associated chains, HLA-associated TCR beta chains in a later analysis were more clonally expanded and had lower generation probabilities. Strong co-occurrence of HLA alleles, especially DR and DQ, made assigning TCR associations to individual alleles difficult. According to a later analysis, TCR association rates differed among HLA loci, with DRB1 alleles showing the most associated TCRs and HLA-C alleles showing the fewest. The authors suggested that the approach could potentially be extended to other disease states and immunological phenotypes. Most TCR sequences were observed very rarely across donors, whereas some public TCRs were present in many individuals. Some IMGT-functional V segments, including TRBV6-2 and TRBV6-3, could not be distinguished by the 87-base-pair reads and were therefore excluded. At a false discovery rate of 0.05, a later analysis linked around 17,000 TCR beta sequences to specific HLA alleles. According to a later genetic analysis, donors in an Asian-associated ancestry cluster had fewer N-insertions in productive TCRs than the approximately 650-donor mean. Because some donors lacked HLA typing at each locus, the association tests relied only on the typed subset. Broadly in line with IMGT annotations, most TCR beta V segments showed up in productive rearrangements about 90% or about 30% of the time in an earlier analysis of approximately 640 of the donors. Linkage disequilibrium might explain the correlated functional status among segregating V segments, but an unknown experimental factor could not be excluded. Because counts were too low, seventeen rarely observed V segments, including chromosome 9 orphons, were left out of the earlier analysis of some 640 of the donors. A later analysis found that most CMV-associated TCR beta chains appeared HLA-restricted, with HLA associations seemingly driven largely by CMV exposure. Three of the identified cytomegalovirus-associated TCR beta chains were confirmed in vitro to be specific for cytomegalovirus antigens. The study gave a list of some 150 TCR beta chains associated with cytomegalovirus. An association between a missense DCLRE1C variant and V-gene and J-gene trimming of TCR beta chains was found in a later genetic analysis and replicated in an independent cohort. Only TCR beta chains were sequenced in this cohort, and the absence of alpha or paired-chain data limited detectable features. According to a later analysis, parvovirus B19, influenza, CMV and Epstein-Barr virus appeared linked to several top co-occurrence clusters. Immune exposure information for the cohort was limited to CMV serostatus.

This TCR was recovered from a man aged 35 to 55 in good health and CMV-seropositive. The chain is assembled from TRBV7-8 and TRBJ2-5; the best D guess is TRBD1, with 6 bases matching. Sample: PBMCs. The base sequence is TGTGCCAGCAGCTTAGCAACCGGACAGTTCCTTGGGACCCAGTACTTC. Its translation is CASSLATGQFLGTQYF.